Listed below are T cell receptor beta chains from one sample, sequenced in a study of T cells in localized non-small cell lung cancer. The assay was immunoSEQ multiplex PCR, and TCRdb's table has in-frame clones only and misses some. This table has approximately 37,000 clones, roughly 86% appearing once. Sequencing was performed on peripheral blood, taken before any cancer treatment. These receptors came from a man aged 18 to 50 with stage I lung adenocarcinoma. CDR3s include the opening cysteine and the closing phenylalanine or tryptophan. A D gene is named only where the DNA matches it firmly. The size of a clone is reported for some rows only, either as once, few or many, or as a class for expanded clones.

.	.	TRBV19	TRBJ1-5	CASSIVPGKKGHQPQHF	TGTGCCAGTAGTATAGTCCCTGGGAAAAAAGGTCATCAGCCCCAGCATTTT
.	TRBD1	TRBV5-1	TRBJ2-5	CASTSLPGQQETQYF	TGCGCCAGCACCAGCCTACCGGGACAGCAAGAGACCCAGTACTTC
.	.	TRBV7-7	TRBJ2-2	CASSSQGTTGELFF	TGTGCCAGCAGCTCTCAGGGGACCACCGGGGAGCTGTTTTTT
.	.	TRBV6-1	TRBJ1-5	CASSEYDRNGQPQHF	TGTGCCAGCAGTGAATATGACAGGAACGGTCAGCCCCAGCATTTT
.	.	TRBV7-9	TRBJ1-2	CASSRDGFPYGYTF	TGTGCCAGCAGCCGGGACGGCTTTCCCTATGGCTACACCTTC
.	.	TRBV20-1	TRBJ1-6	CNLESPLHF	TGCAACTTAGAATCACCCCTCCACTTT
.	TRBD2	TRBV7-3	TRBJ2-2	CASSLSTRGVNTGELFF	TGTGCCAGCAGCTTATCAACGCGGGGGGTGAACACCGGGGAGCTGTTTTTT
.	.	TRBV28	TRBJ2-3	CASSFRRTDTQYF	TGTGCCAGCAGCTTTAGACGCACAGATACGCAGTATTTT
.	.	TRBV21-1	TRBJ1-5	CASSKVVGQGLGPQHF	TGTGCCAGCAGCAAAGTGGTCGGACAGGGGTTAGGGCCCCAGCATTTT
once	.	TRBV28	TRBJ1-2	CAMASRGDYGYTF	TGTGCCATGGCCTCGCGGGGAGACTATGGCTACACCTTC
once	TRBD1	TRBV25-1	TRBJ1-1	CASSEWDRENTEAFF	TGTGCCAGCAGTGAATGGGACAGGGAGAACACTGAAGCTTTCTTT
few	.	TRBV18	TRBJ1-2	CASSSGTPHHYGYTF	TGTGCCAGCTCATCCGGGACTCCCCACCATTATGGCTACACCTTC
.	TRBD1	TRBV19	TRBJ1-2	CASSIQTGEGYTF	TGTGCCAGTAGTATCCAGACAGGGGAAGGCTACACCTTC
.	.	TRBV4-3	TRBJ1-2	CASSQVSGAAYGYTF	TGCGCCAGCAGCCAAGTTTCGGGGGCGGCGTATGGCTACACCTTC
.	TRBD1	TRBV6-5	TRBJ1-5	CASSLSGTANQPQHF	TGTGCCAGCAGTCTAAGCGGGACAGCTAATCAGCCCCAGCATTTT
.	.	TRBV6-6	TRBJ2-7	CASRLGGRASYEQYF	TGTGCCAGCAGGCTAGGCGGAAGGGCGAGCTACGAGCAGTACTTC
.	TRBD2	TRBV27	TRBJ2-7	CASRTPGLAYEQYF	TGTGCCAGCAGGACGCCGGGACTAGCCTACGAGCAGTACTTC
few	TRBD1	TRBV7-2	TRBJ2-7	CASRSGTGSYEQYF	TGTGCCAGCAGATCCGGGACAGGGAGCTACGAGCAGTACTTC
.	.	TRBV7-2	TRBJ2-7	CASSYRESSYEQYF	TGTGCCAGCAGTTACAGGGAAAGCTCCTACGAGCAGTACTTC
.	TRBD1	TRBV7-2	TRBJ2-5	CASSGQGSAGETQYF	TGTGCCAGCAGCGGACAGGGTTCGGCAGGAGAGACCCAGTACTTC
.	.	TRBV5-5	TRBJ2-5	CASSSPGGETQYF	TGTGCCAGCAGCTCGCCGGGTGGAGAGACCCAGTACTTC
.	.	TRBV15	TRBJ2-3	CATSRGMAGTDTQYF	TGTGCCACCAGCCGTGGAATGGCAGGAACAGATACGCAGTATTTT
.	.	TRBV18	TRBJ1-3	CASSPTAQGGNTIYF	TGTGCCAGCTCACCAACAGCCCAGGGTGGAAACACCATATATTTT
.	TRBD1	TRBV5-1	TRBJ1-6	CASSVKGQGSSPLHF	TGCGCCAGCAGCGTGAAGGGACAGGGTAGCTCACCCCTCCACTTT
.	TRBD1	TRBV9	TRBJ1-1	CASSPRDRGNTEAFF	TGTGCCAGCAGCCCCCGGGACAGGGGTAACACTGAAGCTTTCTTT
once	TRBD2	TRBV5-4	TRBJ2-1	CASTGKRGAYNEQFF	TGTGCCAGCACCGGCAAGCGGGGGGCCTACAATGAGCAGTTCTTC
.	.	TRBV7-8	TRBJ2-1	CASSLALGEDRYNEQFF	TGTGCCAGCAGCTTAGCGTTAGGGGAGGACCGTTACAATGAGCAGTTCTTC
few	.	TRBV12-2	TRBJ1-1	CASRLAMGDGNTEAFF	TGTGCAAGTCGCTTAGCGATGGGGGATGGGAACACTGAAGCTTTCTTT
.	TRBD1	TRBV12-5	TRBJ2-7	CASGSGTDYEQYF	TGTGCTAGTGGTTCTGGGACAGACTACGAGCAGTACTTC
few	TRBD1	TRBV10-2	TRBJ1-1	CASTTGVTNTEAFF	TGCGCCAGCACTACAGGGGTGACGAACACTGAAGCTTTCTTT
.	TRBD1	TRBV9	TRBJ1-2	CASSVTGQGGYTF	TGTGCCAGCAGCGTCACAGGACAGGGAGGCTACACCTTC
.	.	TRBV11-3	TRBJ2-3	CASSLNRPDTQYF	TGTGCCAGCAGCTTAAACCGTCCGGATACGCAGTATTTT
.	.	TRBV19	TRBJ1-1	CASSMSIRDATEAFF	TGTGCCAGTAGTATGTCGATCAGGGACGCTACTGAAGCTTTCTTT
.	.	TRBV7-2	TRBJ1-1	CASSSQGNTEAFF	TGTGCCAGCAGCTCCCAGGGTAACACTGAAGCTTTCTTT
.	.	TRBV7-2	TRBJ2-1	CASRFKGGSHEQFF	TGTGCCAGCAGATTTAAGGGTGGGTCCCATGAGCAGTTCTTC
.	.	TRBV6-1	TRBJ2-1	CASSHGGTVLNEQFF	TGTGCCAGCAGCCACGGTGGGACGGTACTCAATGAGCAGTTCTTC
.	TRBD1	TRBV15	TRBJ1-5	CATSSDRGGQPQHF	TGTGCCACCAGCAGCGACAGGGGTGGACAGCCCCAGCATTTT
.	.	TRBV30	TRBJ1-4	CAWSVFRNNEKLFF	TGTGCCTGGAGTGTGTTCCGGAATAATGAAAAACTGTTTTTT
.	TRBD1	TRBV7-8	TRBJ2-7	CASSPRQGESYEQYF	TGTGCCAGCAGCCCCCGGCAGGGGGAAAGCTACGAGCAGTACTTC
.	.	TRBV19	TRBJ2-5	CASSIDLAYGTQYF	TGTGCCAGTAGTATAGATCTGGCGTATGGGACCCAGTACTTC
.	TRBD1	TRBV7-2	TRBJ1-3	CASRPGQGLSGNTIYF	TGTGCCAGCAGACCTGGACAGGGTCTCTCTGGAAACACCATATATTTT
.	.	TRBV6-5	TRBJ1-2	CASSRGGESYGYTF	TGTGCCAGCTCGCGGGGGGGGGAAAGCTATGGCTACACCTTC
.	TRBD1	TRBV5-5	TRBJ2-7	CASSLLWRTGGHLDYEQYF	TGTGCCAGCAGCTTGCTGTGGAGGACAGGGGGTCATCTTGACTACGAGCAGTACTTC
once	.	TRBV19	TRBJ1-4	CASSIGATNEKLFF	TGTGCCAGTAGTATCGGTGCAACTAATGAAAAACTGTTTTTT
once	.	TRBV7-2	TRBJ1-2	CASSLALWGYTF	TGTGCCAGCAGCTTAGCGCTTTGGGGCTACACCTTC
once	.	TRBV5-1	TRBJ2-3	CASSLSSSGTDTQYF	TGCGCCAGCAGCTTGTCGTCTAGCGGCACAGATACGCAGTATTTT
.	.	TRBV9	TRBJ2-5	CASSVGIGQGTETQYF	TGTGCCAGCAGCGTAGGGATAGGACAAGGGACGGAGACCCAGTACTTC
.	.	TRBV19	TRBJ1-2	CASSFTGPISYGYTF	TGTGCCAGTAGTTTTACGGGACCAATATCCTATGGCTACACCTTC
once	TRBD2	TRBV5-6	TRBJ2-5	CASTLTSGVQETQYF	TGTGCCAGCACCCTGACTAGCGGGGTCCAAGAGACCCAGTACTTC